The 32 T cell receptor beta chains in this list originate from one sample, sequenced in a study of tissue T cells after allogeneic stem cell transplantation. TCRdb's table, derived via immunoSEQ multiplex PCR, lists solely in-frame clones and lacks some. The profile shows about 48,000 clones, roughly 73% of them singletons. The sequencing input was sorted cells pooled from one or two spleens. These receptors were obtained from a pool of C57BL/6 mice in good health.

On this clone: Gene names are mouse gene names. CDR3: CASSQEGRGNTEVFF. Partial CDR3 DNA: TGTGCCAGCAGCCAAGAAGGCAGGGGTAACACAGAAGTCTTC. V usage is TRBV5 and J usage is TRBJ1-1, with a weak D call TRBD1 (6 bases). From the germline J gene comes the end of the CDR3, since the read stops 1 residue before it. The germline CDR1 and CDR2 sequences are LGHNA and YNLKQL (reference sequence). This CDR3 comprises 15 residues. Trimming took off 0 bases at V and 2 bases at J, with 10 bases between the two ends.

This clone was seen a few times. All gene names here are mouse names. The CDR3 extends 1 residue past the end of the read, so its final part is completed from the germline J gene. The genes are TRBV1 and TRBJ1-3; D unclear. V lost 1 base, J lost 0 bases, and 4 bases lay in between. Germline loops: CDR1 NSQYPW, CDR2 LRSPGD (reference sequence). The CDR3 is made up of 14 amino acids. The CDR3 is CTCSAGYSGNTLYF. CDR3 DNA, as far as it was read: TGCACCTGCAGTGCAGGGTATTCTGGAAATACGCTCTAT. The full variable domain, with the rest looked up from reference TRBV1 and TRBJ1-3, is VTLLEQNPRWRLVPRGQAVNLRCILKNSQYPWMSWYQQDLQKQLQWLFTLRSPGDKEVKSLPGADYLATRVTDTELRLQVANMSQGRTLYCTCSAGYSGNTLYFGEGSRLIVV.

Note on this clone: Gene names denote mouse genes. The read is 1 residue too short to cover the CDR3 end, so that end is filled in from the germline J gene. The chain uses TRBV3 and TRBJ2-4; 8 bases agree with TRBD2. Trimming removed 1 base from V and 0 bases from J; junction bases left unmatched: 3. The CDR3 is made up of 16 amino acids. Germline V gene data show CDR1 as SNHLY and CDR2 as FYNGKV (reference sequence). The part of the CDR3 DNA that was read is TGTGCCAGCAGCTTAGAGGGGGGGCCCAGTCAAAACACCTTGTAC. It encodes CASSLEGGPSQNTLY. The whole CDR3 region reads CASSLEGGPSQNTLYF.

This clone was counted a few times. Gene names follow the mouse nomenclature. The read stops 1 residue short of the end of the CDR3; the missing end is completed from the germline J gene. The chain carries TRBV13-3 and TRBJ1-5, with TRBD1 as a possible D gene (6 bases). The CDR3 has 14 residues. V was clipped by 2 bases and J by 1 base, with 7 bases between them. Germline lookup yields CDR1 NNHDY and CDR2 SYVADS. The sequenced CDR3 bases are TGTGCCAGCAGTGACAGGGGAAACAACCAGGCTCCGCTT. It codes for CASSDRGNNQAPL. The entire CDR3 reads CASSDRGNNQAPLF.

This clone has a single count. Here the gene names and germline are mouse. The CDR3 goes on 1 residue after the read ends, and that part is filled in from the germline J gene. V gene TRBV12-2 combines with J gene TRBJ2-5; D call uncertain. V lost 2 bases, J lost 3 bases, and 8 bases lay in between. The CDR3 sequence is 13 residues long. CDR1 and CDR2 (germline): SGHLS, HYDKME. CDR3 bases read: TGTGCCAGCTCTCCGACGGGGCAAGACACCCAGTAC. Translation gives CASSPTGQDTQY. The full CDR3 is CASSPTGQDTQYF.

This clone has more than one count but fewer than ten. All gene names here are mouse names. Partial CDR3 DNA: TGTGCCAGCAACCCTGGACAGGGGGTGGAACAGTAC. Protein product: CASNPGQGVEQY. The complete CDR3 reads CASNPGQGVEQYF. This chain uses TRBV13-3 with TRBJ2-7, with 10 bases lining up with TRBD1. Read sequence stops 1 residue before the CDR3 end, and the germline J gene provides the missing end. There are 13 residues in the CDR3. The germline V gene encodes CDR1 NNHDY and CDR2 SYVADS. The V segment lost 6 bases and the J segment 7 bases; nucleotides outside the gene matches: 7.

With regard to this clone: Mouse germline and gene names are used. The read ends 1 residue shy of where the CDR3 ends; the end is completed using the germline J gene. This sample also contains other DNA sequences that code for the same CDR3. This chain links TRBV13-2 with TRBJ2-5; no reliable D call. There are 14 residues in the CDR3. Between the trimmed V and J ends, which lost 0 bases and 0 bases, there was a span of 5 bases. CDR1 is NNHNN, CDR2 SYGAGS, per germline (reference sequence). Partial CDR3 DNA: TGTGCCAGCGGTGATGGGGGAAACCAAGACACCCAGTAC. Its translation is CASGDGGNQDTQY. In full, the CDR3 is CASGDGGNQDTQYF.

On this clone: The genes are named according to mouse. The CDR3 loop reads CASSLRDDYQAPLF. The CDR3 bases that were read are TGTGCCAGCAGCTTACGGGACGACTACCAGGCTCCGCTT. The chain couples TRBV3 to TRBJ1-5; a possible D gene is TRBD1 (5 bases). From the germline J gene comes the end of the CDR3, since the read stops 1 residue before it. The CDR3 contains 14 residues. Deletions cut 2 bases from V and 5 bases from J, with 10 bases between. Germline V gene data show CDR1 as SNHLY and CDR2 as FYNGKV (reference sequence).

Concerning this clone itself: Gene names refer to mouse genes. The CDR3 extends 1 residue past the end of the read, so its final part is completed from the germline J gene. This chain connects TRBV29 to TRBJ1-5; 8 positions match TRBD1. CDR1 and CDR2 from the germline V gene are MSHET and SYDVDS. This CDR3 region has 13 residues. With V trimmed by 4 bases and J by 9 bases, 5 bases remained unmatched. The CDR3 spells CASSSGQGWAPLF. The sequenced part of the CDR3 DNA is TGTGCTAGCAGTTCCGGACAGGGATGGGCTCCGCTT. Based on the CDR3 plus reference TRBV29 and TRBJ1-5, the full variable domain is DMKVTQMPRYLIKRMGENVLLECGQDMSHETMYWYRQDPGLGLQLIYISYDVDSNSEGDIPKGYRVSRKKREHFSLILDSAKTNQTSVYFCASSSGQGWAPLFGEGTRLSVL.

For this clone: Here the gene names and germline are mouse. The sequence runs out 1 residue before the end of the CDR3; the remainder is reconstructed from the germline J gene. V usage is TRBV16 and J usage is TRBJ2-2; 9 bases match TRBD1. Per the germline V gene, CDR1 is SGHSA and CDR2 is FRNQAP. Trimming cost V 2 bases and J 4 bases; bases outside gene matches: 5. This CDR3 spans 16 amino acids. The chain's CDR3 is CASSLFTGGGTGQLYF. The DNA read from the CDR3 is TGTGCAAGCAGCTTATTTACAGGGGGCGGCACCGGGCAGCTCTAC. The whole variable domain, remainder taken from reference TRBV16 and TRBJ2-2, is NAGVIQTPRHKVTGKGQEATLWCEPISGHSAVFWYRQTIVQGLEFLTYFRNQAPIDDSGMPKERFSAQMPNQSHSTLKIQSTQPQDSAVYLCASSLFTGGGTGQLYFGEGSKLTVL.

Note on this clone: Gene names refer to mouse genes. The read ends 1 residue early relative to the CDR3; the germline J gene fills the gap. V usage is TRBV19 and J usage is TRBJ2-7; a possible D gene is TRBD1 (6 bases). Per the germline V gene, CDR1 is FNHDT and CDR2 is SITEND (reference sequence). Trimming stripped 4 bases from V and 3 bases from J, with 11 bases between. CDR3 length equals 13 residues. The CDR3 loop reads CASSWDIIYEQYF. The sequenced part of the CDR3 DNA is TGTGCCAGCAGTTGGGACATAATCTATGAACAGTAC.

To note about this clone: Gene names and germline refer to mouse. The read terminates 1 residue before the CDR3 end, so the remaining end is supplied by the germline J gene. The chain couples TRBV13-3 to TRBJ1-1; D may be TRBD1 (6 bases). Per the germline V gene, CDR1 is NNHDY and CDR2 is SYVADS. The CDR3 totals 14 residues. Trimming left V 2 bases short and J 5 bases short, with 13 bases between. This chain's CDR3 is CASSDSGTKTEVFF. The sequenced part of the CDR3 DNA is TGTGCCAGCAGTGACTCCGGGACAAAAACAGAAGTCTTC.

About this clone: The germline and genes are mouse ones. The CDR3 loop is CASGARGGAQNTLYF. The part of the CDR3 DNA that was read is TGTGCCAGCGGTGCTCGGGGGGGCGCTCAAAACACCTTGTAC. This rearrangement joins TRBV13-2 to TRBJ2-4; 8 bases are a match to TRBD2. The read terminates 1 residue before the CDR3 end, so the remaining end is supplied by the germline J gene. Germline CDR1 and CDR2: NNHNN and SYGAGS (reference sequence). The CDR3 extends over 15 amino acids. V lost 3 bases, J lost 2 bases, and 5 bases stayed unmatched.

Worth noting for this clone: Mouse gene names apply. With the read ending 1 residue before the CDR3 end, the germline J gene is used to fill in that end. The gene calls are TRBV29 and TRBJ2-5; 7 positions agree with TRBD1. With V trimmed by 10 bases and J by 6 bases, 7 bases remained unmatched. The germline V gene encodes CDR1 MSHET and CDR2 SYDVDS. The CDR3 totals 12 residues. CDR3 residues: CATDRERDTQYF. The covered CDR3 bases are TGTGCTACTGACAGGGAGAGGGACACCCAGTAC.

Of note for this clone: Gene names denote mouse genes. The CDR3 end lies 1 residue beyond the end of the read and is filled in from the germline J gene. The chain carries TRBV2 and TRBJ1-3; D perhaps matches TRBD1 (5 bases). CDR1 and CDR2 (germline): LGHNA, YSYQKL. V dropped 0 bases and J dropped 7 bases, with 7 bases sitting between them. The CDR3 is made up of 13 amino acids. CDR3 bases read: TGTGCCAGCAGCCAAGATGAGGGGAATACGCTCTAT. Residues: CASSQDEGNTLY. The entire CDR3 sequence reads CASSQDEGNTLYF. Full variable domain (outside the CDR3, taken from reference TRBV2 and TRBJ1-3): DPKIIQKPKYLVAVTGSEKILICEQYLGHNAMYWYRQSAKKPLEFMFSYSYQKLMDNQTASSRFQPQSSKKNHLDLQITALKPDDSATYFCASSQDEGNTLYFGEGSRLIVV.

Only a few counts were recorded for this clone. Mouse germline and gene names are used. The sequenced fragment ends 1 residue before the CDR3 boundary, so the rest is inferred from the germline J gene. The V gene is TRBV23, the J gene TRBJ1-1; the table gives TRBD1 as D, unverified against the DNA. The CDR3 is made up of 13 amino acids. CDR1 KGHTA and CDR2 FQNQQP come from the germline V gene. CDR3 DNA (partial): TGCTCCAGCAGTCAAACAGCAAACACAGAAGTCTTC. Its translation is CSSSQTANTEVF. The whole CDR3 protein is CSSSQTANTEVFF.

To note about this clone: Gene names and germline match the mouse. The read gets to within 1 residue of the CDR3 end, and the germline J gene fills in the rest. The chain recombines TRBV17 with TRBJ1-4; 10 nucleotides match TRBD1. Per the germline V gene, CDR1 is MNHDT and CDR2 is YYDKIL. The CDR3 extends over 14 amino acids. The trim removed 5 bases at V and 6 bases at J, leaving 3 bases unmatched. CDR3 residues: CASSSGTGDERLFF. The DNA read from the CDR3 is TGTGCTAGCAGTTCCGGGACAGGGGACGAAAGATTATTT.

The sample holds one count of this clone. The gene symbols are mouse symbols. The CDR3 extends 1 residue past the end of the read, so its final part is completed from the germline J gene. The rearrangement uses TRBV17 and TRBJ1-1, with D uncertain. CDR1 is MNHDT and CDR2 is YYDKIL in the germline V gene. Trimming cost V 3 bases and J 6 bases, with 8 bases left between them. There are 12 residues in the CDR3. This chain's CDR3 is CASSSRSAEVFF. CDR3 bases read: TGTGCTAGCAGTAGCAGGTCGGCAGAAGTCTTC.

This clone came up a few times. Here the gene names and germline are mouse. Sequencing ends 1 residue short of the CDR3 end; the germline J gene provides the rest. The rearrangement joins TRBV13-2 to TRBJ1-4, with 10 nucleotides matching TRBD1. The CDR3 is 17 residues long. V lost 1 base, J lost 0 bases, and 3 bases stayed unmatched. Germline loops: CDR1 NNHNN, CDR2 SYGAGS (reference sequence). The CDR3 loop reads CASGDSGQGISNERLFF. CDR3 DNA (partial): TGTGCCAGCGGTGATTCGGGACAGGGGATTTCCAACGAAAGATTATTT.

As for this clone: The gene symbols are mouse symbols. The CDR3 end lies 1 residue beyond the end of the read and is filled in from the germline J gene. The chain carries TRBV17 and TRBJ2-2, with 8 positions matching TRBD1. Losses at the gene ends were 2 bases for V and 3 bases for J; bases not matched to a gene: 8. The length of the CDR3 is 17 residues. The germline V gene encodes CDR1 MNHDT and CDR2 YYDKIL. CDR3 region: CASSRRQGALDTGQLYF. Partial CDR3 DNA: TGTGCTAGCAGTAGAAGGCAGGGGGCATTGGACACCGGGCAGCTCTAC.

Worth noting for this clone: Each gene name is a mouse one. With the read ending 1 residue before the CDR3 end, the germline J gene is used to fill in that end. V and J are TRBV16 and TRBJ2-1; D gene unclear. The CDR3 runs to 15 residues. The germline CDR1 and CDR2 sequences are SGHSA and FRNQAP. V lost 1 base and J lost 0, with 7 bases in between. CDR3 sequence reads: CASSLGQHNYAEQFF. CDR3 DNA, as far as it was read: TGTGCAAGCAGCTTAGGACAACATAACTATGCTGAGCAGTTC. The variable domain in full, completed from reference TRBV16 and TRBJ2-1, reads NAGVIQTPRHKVTGKGQEATLWCEPISGHSAVFWYRQTIVQGLEFLTYFRNQAPIDDSGMPKERFSAQMPNQSHSTLKIQSTQPQDSAVYLCASSLGQHNYAEQFFGPGTRLTVL.

Turning to this clone: Mouse names are used for the genes. The CDR3 DNA, read in part, is TGTGCCAGCAGCCCAACAAACTCCGACTACACC. Protein sequence: CASSPTNSDYT. The whole CDR3 protein reads CASSPTNSDYTF. The chain links TRBV3 to TRBJ1-2; no firm D call. Read data end 1 residue before the CDR3 end; the end is taken from the germline J gene. The CDR3 runs 12 residues. The germline gives CDR1 SNHLY, CDR2 FYNGKV (reference sequence). Trimming removed 5 bases at V and 0 bases at J, with 4 bases between.

A few counts support this clone. Mouse names are used for the genes. The read terminates 1 residue ahead of where the CDR3 ends, so the germline J gene completes it. This sequence joins TRBV3 and TRBJ2-7; 9 bases are shared with TRBD2. With V trimmed by 1 base and J by 3 bases, 1 base remained unmatched. This CDR3 spans 14 amino acids. The V gene's germline CDR1 is SNHLY and CDR2 FYNGKV (reference sequence). Partial CDR3 DNA: TGTGCCAGCAGCTTAGACTGGGGGGACTATGAACAGTAC. Amino acids: CASSLDWGDYEQY. The CDR3 reads in full as CASSLDWGDYEQYF.

A remark on this clone: The gene names here belong to mouse. The read terminates 1 residue ahead of where the CDR3 ends, so the germline J gene completes it. V and J are TRBV19 and TRBJ1-2; 10 nucleotides line up with TRBD1. V lost 3 bases to trimming and J lost 2 bases; unmatched junction nucleotides: 4. The germline CDR1 and CDR2 sequences are FNHDT and SITEND (reference sequence). The CDR3 is 15 residues long. Incomplete CDR3 DNA: TGTGCCAGCAGTAGACAGGGGGCGCGGAACTCCGACTACACC. It codes for CASSRQGARNSDYT. The whole CDR3 reads CASSRQGARNSDYTF. Complete variable domain (other parts from reference TRBV19 and TRBJ1-2): GGIITQTPKFLIGQEGQKLTLKCQQNFNHDTMYWYRQDSGKGLRLIYYSITENDLQKGDLSEGYDASREKKSSFSLTVTSAQKNEMAVFLCASSRQGARNSDYTFGSGTRLLVI.

A remark on this clone: Gene names denote mouse genes. Read data end 1 residue before the CDR3 end; the end is taken from the germline J gene. This rearrangement joins TRBV13-2 to TRBJ2-7, with D hard to call. V lost 2 bases to trimming and J lost 4 bases, with 7 bases between them. The CDR3 runs to 12 residues. CDR1 is NNHNN, CDR2 SYGAGS, per germline (reference sequence). The CDR3 bases that were read are TGTGCCAGCGGTGAACACAGATATGAACAGTAC. Protein sequence: CASGEHRYEQY. The whole CDR3 is CASGEHRYEQYF.

Worth noting for this clone: The gene names given are mouse names. The read comes to an end 1 residue before the CDR3 does, leaving the germline J gene to fill in the end. The gene calls are TRBV14 and TRBJ1-1; D might be TRBD1 (6 bases). The ends were cut back, 1 base at V and 0 bases at J, with 7 bases in the middle. The CDR3 is 14 residues long. Germline loops: CDR1 SGHDT, CDR2 FRDEAV. CDR3 DNA (partial): TGTGCCAGCAGTTTCGGGACAACAAACACAGAAGTCTTC. Translating gives CASSFGTTNTEVF. The complete CDR3 protein is CASSFGTTNTEVFF.

This clone has a single count. Each gene name is a mouse one. The CDR3 goes on 1 residue after the read ends, and that part is filled in from the germline J gene. The V and J genes are TRBV13-1 and TRBJ2-4; weak D call: TRBD1 (5 bases). CDR1 and CDR2 (germline): NSHNY, SYGAGN. This CDR3 is built from 13 residues. V gave up 4 bases and J gave up 0 bases, with 6 bases separating them. The covered CDR3 bases are TGTGCCAGCAGTAGGGGAAGTCAAAACACCTTGTAC. Its translation is CASSRGSQNTLY. The full-length CDR3 reads as CASSRGSQNTLYF.

This clone was observed a single time. Each gene name is a mouse one. Coverage ceases 1 residue before the CDR3 finishes, and the germline J gene fills in the end. This chain uses TRBV1 with TRBJ2-5; 8 nucleotides match TRBD1. CDR3 length: 14 residues. Per the germline V gene, CDR1 is NSQYPW and CDR2 is LRSPGD (reference sequence). The ends lost 3 bases at V and 6 bases at J; junction bases unmatched: 5. The CDR3 DNA, read in part, is TGCACCTGCAGTGCGGACAGGGAGGGGGACACCCAGTAC. This codes for CTCSADREGDTQY. The entire CDR3 protein is CTCSADREGDTQYF.

This clone was detected a few times. The gene names given are mouse names. The read ends 1 residue shy of where the CDR3 ends; the end is completed using the germline J gene. J is TRBJ2-1 and V is TRBV23; the DNA was not used to check the table's D call, TRBD2. The length of the CDR3 is 14 residues. Germline V lookup: CDR1 KGHTA, CDR2 FQNQQP. The chain's CDR3 is CSSSQDWGYAEQFF. CDR3 bases read: TGCTCCAGCAGTCAAGACTGGGGTTATGCTGAGCAGTTC. The variable domain in full, completed from reference TRBV23 and TRBJ2-1, reads DAAVTQKPRYLIKMKGQEAEMKCIPEKGHTAVFWYQQKQSKELKFLIYFQNQQPLDQIDMVKERFSAVCPSSSLCSLGIRTCEAEDSALYLCSSSQDWGYAEQFFGPGTRLTVL.

Worth noting for this clone: Any gene name here is a mouse gene name. The CDR3 is cut off 1 residue early in the read; its end comes from the germline J gene. The V call is TRBV13-2, the J call TRBJ2-4; no clear D. Trimming shortened V by 1 base and J by 5 bases, and 5 bases separated the two germline ends. The CDR3 runs 12 residues. Germline CDR1 and CDR2: NNHNN and SYGAGS (reference sequence). The DNA read from the CDR3 is TGTGCCAGCGGTGATCCTGGAAACACCTTGTAC. Residues: CASGDPGNTLY. The CDR3 in its entirety is CASGDPGNTLYF.

A remark on this clone: Germline and genes: mouse. Read data end 1 residue before the CDR3 end; the end is taken from the germline J gene. This chain links TRBV13-2 with TRBJ2-5; the match to TRBD2 covers 9 bases. The ends lost 1 base at V and 5 bases at J; junction bases unmatched: 2. Germline V lookup: CDR1 NNHNN, CDR2 SYGAGS (reference sequence). CDR3 size: 14 residues. CDR3 protein: CASGDSGGGDTQYF. The part of the CDR3 DNA that was read is TGTGCCAGCGGTGATTCTGGGGGGGGAGACACCCAGTAC.

About this clone itself: Mouse germline and gene names are used. Coverage ceases 1 residue before the CDR3 finishes, and the germline J gene fills in the end. The V call is TRBV3, the J call TRBJ2-4; D not resolved. The CDR3 runs to 13 residues. Trimming removed 1 base from V and 2 bases from J, with 4 bases in between. The germline V gene encodes CDR1 SNHLY and CDR2 FYNGKV (reference sequence). CDR3 DNA (partial): TGTGCCAGCAGCTTAGATAATCAAAACACCTTGTAC. Protein: CASSLDNQNTLY. The complete CDR3 sequence is CASSLDNQNTLYF. Full variable domain (rest looked up from reference TRBV3 and TRBJ2-4): GPKVLQIPSHQIIDMGQMVTLNCDPVSNHLYFYWYKQILGQQMEFLVNFYNGKVMEKSKLFKDQFSVERPDGSYFTLKIQPTALEDSAVYFCASSLDNQNTLYFGAGTRLSVL.